This paragraph covers one TCR beta chain sequence. The sample originates from a study of T cell changes during pregnancy in multiple sclerosis. TCRdb keeps only in-frame clones here, not all; method: immunoSEQ multiplex PCR. This sample has 130,000 or so clones; over 85% occur once, and the top ten carry roughly 6%. CDR1 and CDR2 (germline): SGDLS, YYNGEE. This CDR3 region has 15 residues. Trimming removed 3 bases from V and 0 bases from J, with 12 bases in between. This sequence originates from a female donor with multiple sclerosis, enrolled in a pregnancy study. The chain recombines TRBV9 with TRBJ1-1; no clear D. The starting material was peripheral blood, obtained before pregnancy. The CDR3 loop is CASSANSRMNTEAFF. Here the CDR3 DNA reads TGTGCCAGCAGCGCGAACAGCCGGATGAACACTGAAGCTTTCTTT.